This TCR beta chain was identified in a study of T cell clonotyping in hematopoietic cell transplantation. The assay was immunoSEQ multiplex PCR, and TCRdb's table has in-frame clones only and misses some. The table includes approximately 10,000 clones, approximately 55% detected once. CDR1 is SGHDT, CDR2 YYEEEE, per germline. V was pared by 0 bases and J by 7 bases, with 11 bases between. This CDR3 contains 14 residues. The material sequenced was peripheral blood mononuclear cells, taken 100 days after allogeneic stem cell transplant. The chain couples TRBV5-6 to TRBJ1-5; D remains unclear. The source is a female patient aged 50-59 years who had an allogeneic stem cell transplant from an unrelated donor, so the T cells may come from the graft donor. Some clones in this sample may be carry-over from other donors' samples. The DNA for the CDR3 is TGTGCCAGCAGCTTGGGACCGAGCCCGCAGCCCCAGCATTTT. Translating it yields CASSLGPSPQPQHF.